Here is one T cell receptor (beta chain) with its context. CDR1 and CDR2 from the germline V gene are SGDLS and YYNGEE. V dropped 4 bases and J dropped 2 bases, with 12 bases sitting between them. The CDR3 extends over 14 amino acids. Produced via immunoSEQ multiplex PCR; TCRdb's table is partial and in-frame only. The table has over 35,000 clones, roughly nine tenths seen once; the top ten hold approximately 4.4%. Peripheral blood came from all dose cohorts at three timepoints. The sample originates from a study of OX40 agonist ivuxolimab in advanced cancers. Sequenced here: CD4+ or CD8+ T cells sorted from blood, sampled in a trial of the OX40 agonist ivuxolimab. The TCR comes from an adult with an advanced solid tumor such as melanoma, head and neck, liver or kidney cancer. The chain joins TRBV9 to TRBJ2-5, with D perhaps matching TRBD1 (6 bases). The CDR3 DNA sequence: TGTGCCAGCAGCATCCATGGACAGCAAGAGACCCAGTACTTC. It yields the protein CASSIHGQQETQYF.